The clone carrying this T cell receptor (beta chain) was seen repeatedly, ten times or more. Its cognate antigen is unknown. The data derive from a study of T cells in Graves' hyperthyroidism and ophthalmopathy. General study findings and limits: Most clonotypes that expanded in the thyroid above 0.001 also showed up in blood.

The investigators amplified TCR beta CDR3 regions from RNA transcripts. First-round RT-PCR targeting the TCR CDR3 was performed with the HTBI primer set. TCRdb reprocessed the multiplex PCR reads with MiXCR, giving one entry per CDR3 protein. Seen here are 300,000 to 450,000 distinct CDR3 sequences, about 14% observed once, and the top ten hold approximately 11%. In germline, CDR1 is KGHSH, CDR2 LQKENI. Trimming cost V 4 bases and J 8 bases; bases outside gene matches: 3. The CDR3 is made up of 14 amino acids. The genes are TRBV18 and TRBJ1-4; 11 bases match TRBD1. Sequenced input: blood. The receptor was derived from a woman aged 55-69 years with Graves' hyperthyroidism. CDR3 nucleotide sequence: TGTGCCAGCTCACTGGACAGGGGGCACGAAAAACTGTTTTTT. Protein sequence: CASSLDRGHEKLFF.